This is a list of T cell receptor beta chains from one sample in a study of cytomegalovirus exposure and HLA in healthy donors. Here immunoSEQ multiplex PCR was the method, and the copy in TCRdb shows in-frame clones only, minus some. The data show 80,000 to 100,000 clones, 65% to 85% seen once. Specimen: PBMCs. The receptor set was obtained from a middle-aged man in good health and CMV-seronegative. Each CDR3 is given with its conserved first and last residue. A D gene is named only where the DNA matches it firmly. Some rows have no size entry. The others give once, few or many, or a class for an expanded clone.

clone_size j_call d_call v_call cdr3_nt cdr3_aa
NA TRBJ2-1 TRBD2 TRBV2 TGTGCCAGCAGTGGAGCATTCGGTGCTAGCGGGAGTCGTTCCTACAATGAGCAGTTCTTC CASSGAFGASGSRSYNEQFF
NA TRBJ2-7 TRBD1 TRBV7-2 TGTGCCAGCAGCTTCCGGACAGGTTACGAGCAGTACTTC CASSFRTGYEQYF
few TRBJ1-4 NA TRBV5-1 TGCGCCAGCAGCTTGGGGGACCGGGGGGTTAATGAAAAACTGTTTTTT CASSLGDRGVNEKLFF
NA TRBJ1-1 NA TRBV2 TGTGCCAGCAGTGTACTTTCGGGGGAAGCTTTCTTT CASSVLSGEAFF
NA TRBJ1-4 NA TRBV5-1 TGCGCCAGCAGCTTGGTCTCCAATGAAAAACTGTTTTTT CASSLVSNEKLFF
NA TRBJ2-5 TRBD1 TRBV29-1 TGCAGCGTTTGGACAGGGAAAGAGACCCAGTACTTC CSVWTGKETQYF
NA TRBJ1-3 NA TRBV29-1 TGCAGCGTTGAAGATTTTGTGGGAGCGGGAAACACCATATATTTT CSVEDFVGAGNTIYF
NA TRBJ2-7 NA TRBV28 TGTGCCAGCAGTCCCCCGGGACTTACATACGAGCAGTACTTC CASSPPGLTYEQYF
NA TRBJ2-5 NA TRBV28 TGTGCCAGCGGGCCAAGCGGGCCGTACTTC CASGPSGPYF
NA TRBJ2-2 TRBD1 TRBV19 TGTGCCAGTAGTAGCCCCGGGACAGATAACACCGGGGAGCTGTTTTTT CASSSPGTDNTGELFF
NA TRBJ2-7 NA TRBV7-9 TGTGCCAGCAGCAATTGGGACAAATACGAGCAGTACTTC CASSNWDKYEQYF
NA TRBJ1-1 TRBD1 TRBV15 TGTGCCACCAGCAACAGGGGGCGGAACACTGAAGCTTTCTTT CATSNRGRNTEAFF
NA TRBJ2-5 NA TRBV5-4 TGTGCCAGCAGCTTAGCAGGGCTCCAAGAGACCCAGTACTTC CASSLAGLQETQYF